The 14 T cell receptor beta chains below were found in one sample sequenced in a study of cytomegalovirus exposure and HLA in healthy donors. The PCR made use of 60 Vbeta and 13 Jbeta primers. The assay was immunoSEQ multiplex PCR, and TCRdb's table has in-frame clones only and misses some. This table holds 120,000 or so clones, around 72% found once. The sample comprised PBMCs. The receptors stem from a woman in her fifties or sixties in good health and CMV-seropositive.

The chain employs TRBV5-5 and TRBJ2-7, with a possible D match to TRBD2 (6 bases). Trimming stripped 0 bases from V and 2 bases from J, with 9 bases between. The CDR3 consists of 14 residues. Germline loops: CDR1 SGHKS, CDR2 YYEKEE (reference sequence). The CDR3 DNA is TGTGCCAGCAGCTTGGTTCCGGGGGCCTACGAGCAGTACTTC. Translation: CASSLVPGAYEQYF.

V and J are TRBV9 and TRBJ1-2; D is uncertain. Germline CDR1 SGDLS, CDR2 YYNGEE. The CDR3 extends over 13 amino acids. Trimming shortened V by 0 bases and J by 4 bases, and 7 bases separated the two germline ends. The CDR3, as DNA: TGTGCCAGCAGCGTAGCAGGCGTCTATGGCTACACCTTC. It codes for CASSVAGVYGYTF.

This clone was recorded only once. The CDR3 region is CASSVGINTGELFF. The CDR3 nucleotides are TGTGCCAGCAGCGTCGGGATCAACACCGGGGAGCTGTTTTTT. The V and J genes are TRBV11-2 and TRBJ2-2; D is perhaps TRBD2 (5 bases). The V and J ends lost 5 bases and 2 bases respectively, with 9 bases between them. The germline V gene has CDR1 SGHAT and CDR2 FQNNGV. The CDR3 sequence is 14 residues long.

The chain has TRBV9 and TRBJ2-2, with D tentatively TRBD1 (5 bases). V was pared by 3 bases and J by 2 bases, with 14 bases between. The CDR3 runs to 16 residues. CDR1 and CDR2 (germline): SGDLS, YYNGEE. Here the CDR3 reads CASSARVTENTGELFF. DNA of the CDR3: TGTGCCAGCAGCGCCAGGGTTACGGAAAACACCGGGGAGCTGTTTTTT.

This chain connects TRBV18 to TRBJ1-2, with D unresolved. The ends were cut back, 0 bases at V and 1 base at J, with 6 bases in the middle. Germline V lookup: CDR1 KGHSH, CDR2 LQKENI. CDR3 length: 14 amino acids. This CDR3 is CASSPPSVNYGYTF. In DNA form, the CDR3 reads TGTGCCAGCTCACCACCGTCGGTTAACTATGGCTACACCTTC.

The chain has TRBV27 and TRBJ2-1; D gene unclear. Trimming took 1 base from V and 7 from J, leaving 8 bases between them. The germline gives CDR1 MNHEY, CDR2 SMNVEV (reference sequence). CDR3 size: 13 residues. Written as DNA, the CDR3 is TGTGCCAGCAGTTTATTCGGAGATAATGAGCAGTTCTTC. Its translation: CASSLFGDNEQFF.

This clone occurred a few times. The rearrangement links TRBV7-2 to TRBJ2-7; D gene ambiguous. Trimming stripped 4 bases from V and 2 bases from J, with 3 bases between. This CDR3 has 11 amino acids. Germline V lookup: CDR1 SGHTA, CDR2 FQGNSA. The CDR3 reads CASSSTYEQYF. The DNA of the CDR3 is TGTGCCAGCAGCTCCACCTACGAGCAGTACTTC.

CDR3 bases: TGTGCCAGCTCTAGCGGGAGCTACAATGAGCAGTTCTTC. This translates into CASSSGSYNEQFF. V gene TRBV9 combines with J gene TRBJ2-1; 10 bases are a match to TRBD2. The CDR3 runs to 13 residues. The V gene's germline CDR1 is SGDLS and CDR2 YYNGEE. Trimming took 7 bases from V and 3 from J; bases not matched to a gene: 1.

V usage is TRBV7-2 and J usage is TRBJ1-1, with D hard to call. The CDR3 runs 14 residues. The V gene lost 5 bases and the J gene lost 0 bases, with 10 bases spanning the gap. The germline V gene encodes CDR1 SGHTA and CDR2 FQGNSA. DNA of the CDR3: TGTGCCAGCAGCCACGTTGCGGTGAACACTGAAGCTTTCTTT. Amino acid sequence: CASSHVAVNTEAFF.

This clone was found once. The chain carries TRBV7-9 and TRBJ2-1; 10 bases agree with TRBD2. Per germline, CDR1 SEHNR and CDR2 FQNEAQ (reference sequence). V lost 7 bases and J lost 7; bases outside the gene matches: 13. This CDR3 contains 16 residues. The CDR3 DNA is TGTGCCAGCACCGCACTAGCGGGAAGGAGGAAAAATGAGCAGTTCTTC. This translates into CASTALAGRRKNEQFF.

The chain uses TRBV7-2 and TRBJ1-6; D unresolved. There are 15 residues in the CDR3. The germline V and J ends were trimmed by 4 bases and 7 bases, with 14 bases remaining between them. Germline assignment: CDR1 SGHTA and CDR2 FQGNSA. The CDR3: CASSYATVLNSPLHF. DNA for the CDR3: TGTGCCAGCAGCTACGCCACAGTCCTGAATTCACCCCTCCACTTT.

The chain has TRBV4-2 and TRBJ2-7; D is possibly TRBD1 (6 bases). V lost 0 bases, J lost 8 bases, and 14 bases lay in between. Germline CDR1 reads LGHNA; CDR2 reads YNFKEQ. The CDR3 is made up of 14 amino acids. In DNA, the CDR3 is TGTGCCAGCAGCCAAGATCTAGGGGGTATAAAGCAGTACTTC. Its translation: CASSQDLGGIKQYF.

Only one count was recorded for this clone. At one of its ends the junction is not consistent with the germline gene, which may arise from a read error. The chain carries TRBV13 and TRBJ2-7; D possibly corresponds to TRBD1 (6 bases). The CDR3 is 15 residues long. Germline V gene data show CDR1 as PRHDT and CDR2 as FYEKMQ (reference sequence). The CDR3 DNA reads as TGTGCCAGCAGCTTAGGGTGGGGGCCCTCCCACGAGCAGTACTTC. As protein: CASSLGWGPSHEQYF.

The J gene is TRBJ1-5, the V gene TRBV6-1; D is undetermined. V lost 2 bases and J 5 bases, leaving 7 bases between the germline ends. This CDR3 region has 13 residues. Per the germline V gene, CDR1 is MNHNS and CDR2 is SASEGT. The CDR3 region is CASSEYIDQPQHF. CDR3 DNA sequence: TGTGCCAGCAGTGAATATATAGATCAGCCCCAGCATTTT.